The 17 T cell receptor beta chains in this list originate from one sample, sequenced in a study of technical replicates of blood from several donors. Sequencing was performed with immunoSEQ multiplex PCR; in TCRdb, only in-frame clones are kept and a portion is missing. The table shows 75,000 to 90,000 clones, with around 96% occurring only once. Source material: T cells isolated from PBMCs. These receptors were taken from a human donor in good health.

The genes are TRBV7-2 and TRBJ2-3; possibly TRBD1 for D (5 bases). CDR3 size: 14 residues. Per the germline V gene, CDR1 is SGHTA and CDR2 is FQGNSA. V was clipped by 5 bases and J by 4 bases, with 13 bases between them. In nucleotides, the CDR3 is TGTGCCAGCAGCCTCCGGACAAGATCAGATACGCAGTATTTT. Its translation is CASSLRTRSDTQYF. Full variable domain (outside the CDR3, taken from reference TRBV7-2 and TRBJ2-3): GAGVSQSPSNKVTEKGKDVELRCDPISGHTALYWYRQSLGQGLEFLIYFQGNSAPDKSGLPSDRFSAERTGGSVSTLTIQRTQQEDSAVYLCASSLRTRSDTQYFGPGTRLTVL.

This clone was observed a few times. The chain carries TRBV29-1 and TRBJ1-1, with TRBD1 matching 9 bases. CDR1 and CDR2 (germline): SQVTM, ANQGSEA. With 6 bases clipped from V and 5 bases from J, the junction kept 4 bases outside the gene matches. The CDR3 covers 12 residues. This CDR3 is CSVGQGKTEAFF. CDR3 in DNA: TGCAGCGTAGGACAGGGGAAAACTGAAGCTTTCTTT. Based on the CDR3 plus reference TRBV29-1 and TRBJ1-1, the full variable domain is SAVISQKPSRDICQRGTSLTIQCQVDSQVTMMFWYRQQPGQSLTLIATANQGSEATYESGFVIDKFPISRPNLTFSTLTVSNMSPEDSSIYLCSVGQGKTEAFFGQGTRLTVV.

The CDR3 DNA sequence: TGTGCCAGCAGCCTAGGGGGCACGACCTACGAGCAGTACTTC. It encodes CASSLGGTTYEQYF. V gene TRBV9 combines with J gene TRBJ2-7; 7 bases agree with TRBD1. The germline V gene encodes CDR1 SGDLS and CDR2 YYNGEE. This CDR3 spans 14 amino acids. V lost 4 bases, J lost 2 bases, and 6 bases stayed unmatched.

The chain is built from TRBV19 and TRBJ2-7, with 9 bases matching TRBD1. Germline trimming cut 1 base from V and 3 bases from J; bases unmatched to any gene: 4. From germline, CDR1 is LNHDA and CDR2 SQIVND (reference sequence). The CDR3 length is 15 residues. The CDR3 coding sequence is TGTGCCAGTAGTATAGGGACAGGGGTCCTCTACGAGCAGTACTTC. Its translation: CASSIGTGVLYEQYF.

The rearrangement links TRBV5-1 to TRBJ1-2; no definite D call. Germline values: CDR1 SGHRS, CDR2 YFSETQ. Trimming took off 0 bases at V and 1 base at J, with 7 bases between the two ends. This CDR3 is 14 amino acids long. The CDR3 loop is CASSLDSDNYGYTF. CDR3 sequence (DNA): TGCGCCAGCAGCTTGGATAGCGATAACTATGGCTACACCTTC.

This chain uses TRBV5-1 with TRBJ1-5, with 9 bases lining up with TRBD1. The CDR3 is 15 residues long. J was trimmed by 7 bases and V by 0 bases; bases with no gene match: 5. Germline-derived CDR1 and CDR2 are SGHRS and YFSETQ. In DNA form, the CDR3 reads TGCGCCAGCAGCTTGGAGGGACAGGGTGGGCAGCCCCAGCATTTT. It encodes CASSLEGQGGQPQHF.

The chain links TRBV19 to TRBJ1-1, with D unclear. Looked up from germline, CDR1 is LNHDA and CDR2 is SQIVND (reference sequence). The CDR3 has 13 amino acids. V was pared by 6 bases and J by 5 bases, with 13 bases between. The CDR3 DNA follows: TGTGCCAGTAGGTTCGCATTACAGACTGAAGCTTTCTTT. Protein sequence: CASRFALQTEAFF.

V is TRBV28 and J is TRBJ2-4; the match to TRBD2 covers 15 bases. This CDR3 spans 17 amino acids. The junction had 9 bases not matched to a gene; V was cut back by 4 bases and J by 8 bases. CDR1 and CDR2 (germline): MDHEN, SYDVKM. The DNA of the CDR3 is TGTGCCAGCAGTTCCGGGACTAGCGGGAGGAGGATGGACATTCAGTACTTC. Residues: CASSSGTSGRRMDIQYF.

In this sample, this clone turned up once. The chain is built from TRBV2 and TRBJ1-2; 12 bases line up with TRBD1. The CDR3 covers 17 residues. The ends lost 7 bases at V and 4 bases at J; junction bases unmatched: 13. Germline CDR1 and CDR2: SNHLY and FYNNEI. This CDR3 is CASTLPGQGASSYGYTF. The DNA for the CDR3 is TGTGCCAGCACTCTTCCGGGACAGGGGGCCAGTAGCTATGGCTACACCTTC.

The chain combines TRBV19 with TRBJ2-3; D is ambiguous. The CDR3 is made up of 11 amino acids. With 6 bases removed from V and 9 bases from J, the gap between germline ends came to 10 bases. The germline V gene has CDR1 LNHDA and CDR2 SQIVND (reference sequence). The DNA of the CDR3 is TGTGCCAGTAGAACTGAATGGACGCAGTATTTT. Its translation: CASRTEWTQYF. Based on the CDR3 plus reference TRBV19 and TRBJ2-3, the full variable domain is DGGITQSPKYLFRKEGQNVTLSCEQNLNHDAMYWYRQDPGQGLRLIYYSQIVNDFQKGDIAEGYSVSREKKESFPLTVTSAQKNPTAFYLCASRTEWTQYFGPGTRLTVL.

This clone was recorded once. V is TRBV10-1 and J is TRBJ2-2; TRBD2 agrees at 10 bases. The CDR3 contains 17 residues. In germline, CDR1 is WNHNN, CDR2 SYGVQD (reference sequence). Trimming took 3 bases from V and 1 from J; bases not matched to a gene: 5. The CDR3 nucleotides are TGCGCCAGCAGTGACAGCGGGAGGGCCTGGAACACCGGGGAGCTGTTTTTT. Translating it yields CASSDSGRAWNTGELFF.

The gene calls are TRBV5-4 and TRBJ1-4; D might be TRBD1 (5 bases). Germline V gives CDR1 SGHNT, CDR2 YYREEE (reference sequence). This CDR3 is built from 14 residues. Trimming cost V 4 bases and J 11 bases, with 18 bases left between them. In nucleotides, the CDR3 is TGTGCCAGCAGCCCCTCCGGGGGAGGAAAGAAACTGTTTTTT. It encodes CASSPSGGGKKLFF.

The chain combines TRBV25-1 with TRBJ1-1; possibly TRBD1 for D (6 bases). There are 13 residues in the CDR3. V shed 4 bases and J shed 3 bases, with 9 bases lying between them. Germline V gene lookup returns CDR1 MGHDK and CDR2 SYGVNS. CDR3 sequence: CASSVQGYTEAFF. The CDR3 bases are TGTGCCAGCAGTGTCCAGGGGTACACTGAAGCTTTCTTT.

The gene calls are TRBV5-1 and TRBJ2-1, with 9 bases matching TRBD1. The CDR3 spans 19 residues. After removal of 1 base from V and 0 bases from J, the junction contained 11 bases not matched to a gene. Per germline, CDR1 SGHRS and CDR2 YFSETQ. CDR3 bases: TGCGCCAGCAGCTTGAAGAGGACAGGGGCATTCTTCTCCTACAATGAGCAGTTCTTC. This gives the protein CASSLKRTGAFFSYNEQFF.

This clone was counted once. The chain is built from TRBV14 and TRBJ1-1, with unresolved D. Germline V lookup: CDR1 SGHDN, CDR2 FVKESK. V dropped 1 base and J dropped 0 bases, with 3 bases sitting between them. The CDR3 extends over 13 amino acids. CDR3 coding DNA: TGTGCCAGCAGCCAAGCGTTGAACACTGAAGCTTTCTTT. Translation gives CASSQALNTEAFF.

CDR3 nucleotide sequence: TGCGCCAGCAGCCAAGGACGGGGGAGCTCCTACGAGCAGTACTTC. Its translation: CASSQGRGSSYEQYF. The rearrangement joins TRBV5-1 to TRBJ2-7; a possible D gene is TRBD2 (6 bases). Germline V gene sequence: CDR1 SGHRS, CDR2 YFSETQ. CDR3 length: 15 amino acids. The V end lost 4 bases, the J end lost 0 bases, and 14 bases lay between the germline ends.

V usage is TRBV7-9 and J usage is TRBJ1-2; D might be TRBD1 (5 bases). This CDR3 spans 12 amino acids. The germline V gene encodes CDR1 SEHNR and CDR2 FQNEAQ (reference sequence). Trimming removed 5 bases from V and 8 bases from J, with 12 bases in between. This CDR3 is CASSGASGGYTF. The DNA of the CDR3 is TGTGCCAGCAGCGGGGCCAGTGGGGGCTACACCTTC. Based on the CDR3 plus reference TRBV7-9 and TRBJ1-2, the full variable domain is DTGVSQNPRHKITKRGQNVTFRCDPISEHNRLYWYRQTLGQGPEFLTYFQNEAQLEKSRLLSDRFSAERPKGSFSTLEIQRTEQGDSAMYLCASSGASGGYTFGSGTRLTVV.